The present TCR beta chain was sequenced within a study of blood T cell repertoires in COVID-19. Study overall: The United States, Italy and Spain supplied acute and convalescent COVID-19 samples. The analysed material was cDNA or gDNA that came from T cells, B-cell-depleted T cells, or PBMCs.

Authors' data handling: The assay estimated nucleated cells by amplifying reference gene primers. Sequenced by immunoSEQ multiplex PCR; TCRdb stores in-frame clones only, minus some. V and J calls and clone size are given by that table; D and trimming were obtained from the DNA. Of some 130,000 clones in the sample, roughly 90% were seen once. The table lists this clone with a count of one. Between the trimmed V and J ends, which lost 1 base and 13 bases, there was a span of 19 bases. Per the germline V gene, CDR1 is MGHRA and CDR2 is YSYEKL. There are 14 residues in the CDR3. The sample was peripheral blood. This rearrangement joins TRBV4-1 to TRBJ1-1, with D perhaps TRBD1 (5 bases). The receptor's source is a man aged 45-65 years with active COVID-19. Here the CDR3 reads CASSQVSFRGEFFF. CDR3 sequence (DNA): TGCGCCAGCAGCCAAGTGTCTTTCCGGGGGGAGTTTTTCTTT.